These T cell receptor beta chains were read from a single sample in a study of regulatory T cells in long-lasting Graves disease. MiXCR, run by TCRdb on the multiplex PCR reads, gives a single entry per CDR3 protein. Of fewer than 400,000 distinct CDR3 sequences in the sample, around 20% were seen once. This sample comprised peripheral blood mononuclear cells (PBMCs), obtained when the disease was refractory, from a patient treated with antithyroid drugs. The source is a female donor with Graves disease. CDR3s leave out the opening cysteine and the closing phenylalanine or tryptophan.

CDR3 length,J gene,V gene,CDR3 protein
9,TRBJ2-7,TRBV29-1,SVRENYEQY
12,TRBJ2-2,TRBV2,ASSAADRTGELF
15,TRBJ2-2,TRBV11-2,ASSLGTSGSSPGELF
12,TRBJ1-1,TRBV5-6,ASSLIGGSTEAF
13,TRBJ2-2,TRBV6-1,ASRTHRWGTGELF
14,TRBJ1-2,TRBV7-2,ASSLGVAADSYGYT
10,TRBJ1-2,TRBV19,ASMQGGYGHT
11,TRBJ1-6,TRBV20-1,SARDGSSSPLH
13,TRBJ1-4,TRBV9,ASSVRGGTNEKLF
12,TRBJ2-7,TRBV20-1,SARVRGSVNEQY
13,TRBJ2-3,TRBV9,ASSVMPGVEDTQY
11,TRBJ2-5,TRBV30,ASGLARQGTQY
11,TRBJ2-7,TRBV10-3,ASNRDRTHEQY
11,TRBJ2-5,TRBV11-2,ASREGAKETQY
12,TRBJ2-5,TRBV20-1,SARDPAGGETQY
11,TRBJ2-2,TRBV28,ASRSENTGELF